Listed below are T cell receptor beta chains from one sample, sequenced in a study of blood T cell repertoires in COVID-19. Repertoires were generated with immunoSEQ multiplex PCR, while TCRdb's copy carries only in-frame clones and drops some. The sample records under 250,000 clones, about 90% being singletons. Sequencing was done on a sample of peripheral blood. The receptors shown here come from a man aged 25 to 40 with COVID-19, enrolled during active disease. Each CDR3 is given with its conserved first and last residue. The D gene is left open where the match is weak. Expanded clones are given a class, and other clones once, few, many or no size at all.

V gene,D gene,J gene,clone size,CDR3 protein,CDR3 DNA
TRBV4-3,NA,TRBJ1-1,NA,CASSQDPTVGHTEAFF,TGCGCCAGCAGCCAAGACCCGACAGTAGGCCACACTGAAGCTTTCTTT
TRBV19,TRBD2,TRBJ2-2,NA,CASSIGLAGEAYTGELFF,TGTGCCAGTAGTATAGGCCTAGCGGGAGAAGCTTACACCGGGGAGCTGTTTTTT
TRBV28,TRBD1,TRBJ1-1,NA,CASSSTGLGTEAFF,TGTGCCAGCAGTTCGACAGGGTTGGGCACTGAAGCTTTCTTT
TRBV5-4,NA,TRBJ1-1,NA,CASSLGLNTEAFF,TGTGCCAGCAGCCTGGGACTCAACACTGAAGCTTTCTTT
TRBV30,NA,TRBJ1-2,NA,CAWSLQANYGYTF,TGTGCCTGGAGTTTACAAGCTAACTATGGCTACACCTTC
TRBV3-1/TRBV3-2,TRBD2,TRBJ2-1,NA,CASSQDRSSGWSSYNEQFF,TGTGCCAGCAGCCAAGATCGTAGTAGCGGGTGGAGCTCCTACAATGAGCAGTTCTTC
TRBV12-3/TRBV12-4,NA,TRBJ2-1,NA,CASSDRTGNEQFF,TGTGCCAGCAGTGATAGGACGGGGAATGAGCAGTTCTTC
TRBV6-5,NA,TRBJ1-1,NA,CASSYRFIGEAFF,TGTGCCAGCAGTTACCGGTTCATCGGGGAGGCTTTCTTT
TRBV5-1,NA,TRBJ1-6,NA,CASSAGPQGLYNSPLHF,TGCGCCAGCAGCGCGGGGCCGCAGGGACTGTATAATTCACCCCTCCACTTT
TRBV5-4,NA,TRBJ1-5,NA,CASSLPDQPQHF,TGTGCCAGCAGCTTGCCGGATCAGCCCCAGCATTTT
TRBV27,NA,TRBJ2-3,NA,CASRGFGRAYTDTQYF,TGTGCCAGCAGGGGGTTCGGGCGGGCCTACACAGATACGCAGTATTTT
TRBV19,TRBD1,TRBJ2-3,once,CASSTGGKTDTQYF,TGTGCCAGTAGTACAGGGGGCAAAACAGATACGCAGTATTTT
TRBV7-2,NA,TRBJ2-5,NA,CASSLNPGVQETQYF,TGTGCCAGCAGCTTAAATCCAGGGGTACAAGAGACCCAGTACTTC
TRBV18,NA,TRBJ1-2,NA,CASSNFRDTDGYTF,TGTGCCAGCTCAAACTTCCGGGACACAGATGGCTACACCTTC
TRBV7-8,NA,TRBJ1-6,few,CASSLGRGTYNSPLHF,TGTGCCAGCAGCTTAGGGCGGGGTACCTATAATTCACCCCTCCACTTT
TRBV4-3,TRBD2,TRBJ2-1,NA,CASSHGTSSNEQFF,TGCGCCAGCAGCCACGGGACTAGCAGCAATGAGCAGTTCTTC
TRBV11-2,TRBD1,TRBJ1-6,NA,CASSLDRQGVGSPLHF,TGTGCCAGCAGCTTAGATCGGCAGGGGGTCGGATCACCCCTCCACTTT
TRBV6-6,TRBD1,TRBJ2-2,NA,CAGNLQGITGELFF,TGTGCCGGAAATTTACAGGGGATCACCGGGGAGCTGTTTTTT
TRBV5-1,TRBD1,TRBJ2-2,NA,CASSRGQGVPGELFF,TGCGCCAGCAGCCGGGGACAGGGTGTCCCCGGGGAGCTGTTTTTT
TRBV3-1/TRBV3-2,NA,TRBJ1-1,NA,CASSPHAGVTEAFF,TGTGCCAGCAGCCCCCACGCAGGGGTCACTGAAGCTTTCTTT
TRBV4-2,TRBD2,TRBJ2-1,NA,CASSQVGVGTSGRLRPYNEQFF,TGTGCCAGCAGCCAGGTGGGGGTCGGGACTAGCGGGAGGCTCAGGCCATACAATGAGCAGTTCTTC
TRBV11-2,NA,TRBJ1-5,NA,CASSHYGSGQPQHF,TGTGCCAGCAGCCATTACGGGTCGGGTCAGCCCCAGCATTTT
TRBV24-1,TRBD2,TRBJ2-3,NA,CATSDLGGGRRPDTQYF,TGTGCCACCAGTGATTTGGGAGGCGGGAGACGGCCAGATACGCAGTATTTT
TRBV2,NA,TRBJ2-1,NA,CASIFDSYNEQFF,TGTGCCAGCATCTTTGACAGTTACAATGAGCAGTTCTTC